This T cell receptor (beta chain) was sequenced during a study of beta chain features in type 1 diabetes. Trimming removed 7 bases from V and 5 bases from J, with 17 bases in between. Germline assignment: CDR1 SQVTM and CDR2 ANQGSEA. This CDR3 contains 13 residues. Study observations and caveats: In every one of the four CD4+ subsets, TCRB CDR3s were moderately but significantly shorter in Type 1 diabetes patients. Any HLA effect on TCRB rearrangement was left unresolved by small sub-analyses.

The sample holds a few counts of this clone. The target antigen is unknown. Reverse transcription of all isolated RNA meant that expressed TCRB transcripts were sequenced. About 3.6 million reads on average were seen across naive, central memory and regulatory T cell samples. Measured with immunoSEQ multiplex PCR; TCRdb has only the in-frame clones, and not every one. The sample lists over 200,000 clones; roughly a tenth were seen once. What was sequenced was naive CD4+ T cells from blood. The J gene is TRBJ1-1, the V gene TRBV29-1, with D perhaps TRBD1 (5 bases). The clonotype comes from a man between 25 and 39 years old with type 1 diabetes. The CDR3 coding sequence is TGCAGCGCTAGGGGCCAGGGTGAGACTGAAGCTTTCTTT. Translated: CSARGQGETEAFF. Full variable domain (missing parts from reference TRBV29-1 and TRBJ1-1): SAVISQKPSRDICQRGTSLTIQCQVDSQVTMMFWYRQQPGQSLTLIATANQGSEATYESGFVIDKFPISRPNLTFSTLTVSNMSPEDSSIYLCSARGQGETEAFFGQGTRLTVV.